This entry is about one T cell receptor beta chain. Its antigen target is currently unknown. One base away there is no much larger clone; base qualities are not given. TCRbeta CDR3 regions were amplified from genomic DNA using the immunoSEQ Assay, a bias-controlled multiplex PCR. Turning to the authors' computational methods: Within the assay, amplification of reference gene primers was used to estimate how many nucleated cells each sample contained. To quantify the absolute abundance of each unique TCRbeta CDR3 rearrangement, sequence reads were collapsed and filtered. For each sample, productive Simpson clonality was calculated as the square root of Simpson's diversity index over productive rearrangements. The clones in this table, taken by TCRdb from immuneACCESS, are in-frame only. Not every clone is retained; where verified, under half of the shortfall comes from an unresolved V gene, and the cause of the rest is unknown. The V and J calls and clone size are taken from that table; D and trimming were inferred from the DNA. In this sample the table shows more than 250,000 clones, about nine tenths of which occur a single time. About 9.4% of the sample is held by the ten biggest clonotypes.

Participants in the prospective study were aged about 18 to 100 years, lived in about two dozen United States geographic areas, and enrolled through a virtual design. Cohort assignment in the prospective study relied on participant-reported clinical history from a screening survey and a study questionnaire. Recovered participants in ImmuneRACE Cohort 3 were defined as having two consecutive negative NP/OP PCR tests, clearance from a healthcare professional, or resolution of symptoms. In the prospective study, whole blood, serum and a nasopharyngeal or oropharyngeal swab were collected from each participant by mobile phlebotomists. Over a roughly two-month period, participants in the prospective study had the option of providing additional blood draws and questionnaires. Blood samples from the prospective study were shipped frozen or at room temperature prior to DNA extraction. CDR1 and CDR2 are drawn from the germline V gene: SGHVS, FQNEAQ. Compared with germline, V lacks 5 bases and J lacks 3 bases; bases without a gene match: 8. The CDR3 has 16 amino acids, counting the end cysteine and phenylalanine. Here the CDR3 DNA is all that survives: 48 bases in frame from base 1.

The sample belongs to a study of blood T cell repertoires in COVID-19 (dated by TCRdb to 2020 to 2022). Regarding the study in general: Collaborator samples came from the United States, Italy and Spain and covered acute and convalescent phases of COVID-19. The material from the prospective study consisted of cDNA or gDNA derived from T cells, B-cell-depleted T cells, or PBMCs. Nearly every sample came with metadata listing a de-identified subject ID, COVID-19 status, age in years and sex. Deeply sampled blood TCRbeta repertoires from subjects exposed to, actively infected with, or recovered from COVID-19 were included in the dataset. HLA class I and class II types, where available, came from metadata supplied by the sample provider rather than from assay-based typing. The repertoires were released in a freely available public database intended as a resource for research on the immune response to SARS-CoV-2. The samples were drawn from the first 160 participants of the ongoing ImmuneRACE study and from 950 to 1,500 subjects provided by 6 global collaborators.

The paper as a whole reports these results and caveats: The amount of clinical and demographic metadata varied by source and participant and was provided uncurated.

Recombination connected TRBV7-8 to TRBJ1-3; TRBD1 agrees with 9 junctional bases. The sequence was collected from a young woman who had recovered from COVID-19. Input material: PBMCs or T cells enriched from blood (not recorded which). The nucleotides read TGTGCCAGCAGCGGAACAGGGGGCACTCTTGGAAACACCATATATTTT. Its amino acids are CASSGTGGTLGNTIYF. The CDR3, completed at both ends by the reference TRBV7-8 and TRBJ1-3 genes, gives the full variable domain GAGVSQSPRYKVAKRGQDVALRCDPISGHVSLFWYQQALGQGPEFLTYFQNEAQLDKSGLPSDRFFAERPEGSVSTLKIQRTQQEDSAVYLCASSGTGGTLGNTIYFGEGSWLTVV.